The 4 T cell receptor beta chains presented below share a single source sample, sequenced in a study of blood T cell repertoires in COVID-19. Method: immunoSEQ multiplex PCR; TCRdb's copy keeps in-frame clones and lacks some. The table lists about 210,000 clones, roughly 86% of them singletons, with about 1.7% in the top ten. Sequenced material: peripheral blood. These receptors were collected from a man between 18 and 35 years old with active or convalescent COVID-19.

The chain recombines TRBV5-6 with TRBJ1-5, with 8 bases that match TRBD1. Germline loops: CDR1 SGHDT, CDR2 YYEEEE. Trimming cost V 4 bases and J 1 base; bases outside gene matches: 7. This CDR3 is 16 amino acids long. The CDR3, as DNA: TGTGCCAGCAGCAGACTGACAGGGGCCAGCAATCAGCCCCAGCATTTT. Residues: CASSRLTGASNQPQHF. The variable domain in full, with the rest retrieved from reference TRBV5-6 and TRBJ1-5, is DAGVTQSPTHLIKTRGQQVTLRCSPKSGHDTVSWYQQALGQGPQFIFQYYEEEERQRGNFPDRFSGHQFPNYSSELNVNALLLGDSALYLCASSRLTGASNQPQHFGDGTRLSIL.

The chain recombines TRBV28 with TRBJ1-1; the D gene is possibly TRBD1 (6 bases). The CDR3 is made up of 14 amino acids. Germline CDR1 MDHEN, CDR2 SYDVKM. The ends were cut back, 6 bases at V and 1 base at J, with 12 bases in the middle. The CDR3 loop reads CASRPTDRNTEAFF. In DNA, the CDR3 is TGTGCCAGCAGACCCACGGACAGGAACACTGAAGCTTTCTTT.

The chain has TRBV12-3 or TRBV12-4 and TRBJ2-7, with no clear D. The CDR3 contains 11 residues. Trimming shortened V by 5 bases and J by 2 bases, and 4 bases separated the two germline ends. The CDR3 region is CASSNTYEQYF. The CDR3 nucleotides are TGTGCCAGCAGTAATACCTACGAGCAGTACTTC.

The CDR3 is CATWTGNSPLHF. The CDR3 region has the DNA TGTGCCACCTGGACAGGGAATTCACCCCTCCACTTT. The chain combines TRBV6-1 with TRBJ1-6; 8 positions agree with TRBD1. Germline CDR1 is MNHNS and CDR2 is SASEGT. The CDR3 sequence is 12 residues long. With V trimmed by 10 bases and J by 7 bases, 3 bases remained unmatched.